One sample yielded the 32 T cell receptor beta chains listed below, sequenced in a study of response to subunit inactivated influenza vaccine. MiXCR, applied by TCRdb to the RT-PCR reads, yields one record per CDR3 protein. The data show under 950,000 distinct CDR3 sequences, less than 25% seen once. Sequenced here: PBMCs from blood, sampled about 5 days after vaccination. Source of these receptors: a man aged 45-65 years who received an inactivated influenza vaccine.

This clonotype came up many times. The V and J genes are TRBV5-1 and TRBJ2-1; 10 bases align to TRBD1. Trimming cost V 4 bases and J 8 bases; bases outside gene matches: 6. Germline CDR1 reads SGHRS; CDR2 reads YFSETQ. This CDR3 has 14 amino acids. The CDR3: CASSLTGGLDEQFF. DNA of the CDR3: TGCGCCAGCAGCCTGACAGGGGGCCTCGATGAGCAGTTCTTC.

The chain combines TRBV10-3 with TRBJ1-3; 7 bases fit TRBD1. Trimming removed 7 bases from V and 3 bases from J; junction bases left unmatched: 9. The germline V gene has CDR1 ENHRY and CDR2 SYGVKD. The CDR3 loop spans 15 amino acids. For the CDR3, the DNA is TGTGCCATCATTGCGACAGGGACGTTTGGAAACACCATATATTTT. Amino acid sequence: CAIIATGTFGNTIYF.

This clonotype has a handful of counts. An end of the junction differs from the germline gene, which may be a read error. The chain is built from TRBV5-1 and TRBJ2-2; the D gene could be TRBD1 or TRBD2 (5 bases each). This CDR3 has 15 residues. CDR1 is SGHRS, CDR2 YFSETQ, per germline. The CDR3 coding sequence is TGTGCCAGCAGCGGCCAGGGAACGAACACCGGGGAGCTGTTTTTT. Protein: CASSGQGTNTGELFF.

The genes are TRBV6-4 and TRBJ2-2; TRBD1 is a possible D gene (5 bases). Between the trimmed V and J ends, which lost 3 bases and 3 bases, there was a span of 8 bases. The CDR3 consists of 14 residues. Per germline, CDR1 MRHNA and CDR2 SNTAGT. CDR3 DNA sequence: TGTGCCAGCAGTGAGGGCAGGGACACCGGGGAGCTGTTTTTT. Its translation: CASSEGRDTGELFF.

This clonotype came up a few times. This chain links TRBV7-2 with TRBJ2-7, with D unresolved. CDR3 length: 14 residues. Germline V gives CDR1 SGHTA, CDR2 FQGNSA. The V gene lost 5 bases and the J gene lost 2 bases, with 13 bases spanning the gap. For the CDR3, the DNA is TGTGCCAGCAGCCCCCCCCGGACGCCCTACGAGCAGTACTTC. Amino acids: CASSPPRTPYEQYF.

This chain links TRBV29-1 with TRBJ2-7, with D perhaps matching TRBD1 (5 bases). The V gene lost 7 bases and the J gene lost 5 bases, with 18 bases spanning the gap. CDR3 length: 13 residues. The germline V gene has CDR1 SQVTM and CDR2 ANQGSEA. CDR3 protein: CSGGNQGRHEQYF. The CDR3 DNA follows: TGCAGCGGGGGAAACCAGGGAAGGCACGAGCAGTACTTC.

V usage is TRBV4-3 and J usage is TRBJ2-2; D is ambiguous. Germline assignment: CDR1 LGHNA and CDR2 YSLEER. This CDR3 region has 13 residues. V dropped 3 bases and J dropped 1 base, with 3 bases sitting between them. The CDR3 here is CASSHMNTGELFF. The DNA of the CDR3 is TGCGCCAGCAGCCATATGAACACCGGGGAGCTGTTTTTT.

This clonotype was seen only once. This chain connects TRBV6-2 or TRBV6-3 to TRBJ2-7, with TRBD1 matching 9 bases. V was clipped by 6 bases and J by 5 bases; unmatched bases: 14. CDR1 MNHEY and CDR2 SVGEGT come from the germline V gene. This CDR3 comprises 16 residues. This CDR3 reads CASRSPPGQGPHEQYF. The DNA for the CDR3 is TGTGCCAGCAGGTCCCCCCCTGGACAGGGGCCCCACGAGCAGTACTTC.

This chain links TRBV20-1 with TRBJ1-1; D call uncertain. This CDR3 contains 12 residues. Trimming stripped 1 base from V and 2 bases from J, with 5 bases between. Germline V gives CDR1 DFQATT, CDR2 SNEGSKA (reference sequence). CDR3 region: CSARAQNTEAFF. CDR3 coding DNA: TGCAGTGCTAGAGCTCAAAACACTGAAGCTTTCTTT.

The chain uses TRBV9 and TRBJ2-1, with TRBD2 identical over 12 bases. With 4 bases clipped from V and 2 bases from J, the junction kept 4 bases outside the gene matches. CDR1 is SGDLS and CDR2 is YYNGEE in the germline V gene. This CDR3 has 16 residues. The CDR3 DNA is TGTGCCAGCAGCAAATGGACTAGCGGGACCTACAATGAGCAGTTCTTC. Amino acids: CASSKWTSGTYNEQFF.

The sample holds many counts of this clonotype. V and J are TRBV6-5 and TRBJ1-5, with no clear D. The V gene lost 0 bases and the J gene lost 1 base, with 7 bases spanning the gap. Looked up from germline, CDR1 is MNHEY and CDR2 is SVGAGI. This CDR3 contains 15 residues. CDR3 DNA sequence: TGTGCCAGCAGTTACTCGCGGCAGAGCAATCAGCCCCAGCATTTT. This codes for CASSYSRQSNQPQHF.

This clonotype was recorded a few times. The gene calls are TRBV29-1 and TRBJ1-3, with D possibly matching TRBD1 (5 bases). The CDR3 loop spans 17 amino acids. The V and J ends lost 0 bases and 0 bases respectively, with 15 bases between them. Germline CDR1 SQVTM, CDR2 ANQGSEA. CDR3 protein: CSVEEWYEGTSGNTIYF. In nucleotides, the CDR3 is TGCAGCGTTGAAGAGTGGTACGAGGGGACCTCTGGAAACACCATATATTTT.

This clonotype was observed many times. This rearrangement joins TRBV7-9 to TRBJ2-1, with D uncertain. This CDR3 is built from 13 residues. CDR1 SEHNR and CDR2 FQNEAQ come from the germline V gene (reference sequence). V lost 4 bases and J 4 bases, leaving 8 bases between the germline ends. CDR3 region: CASSSLGYNEQFF. For the CDR3, the DNA is TGTGCCAGCAGCTCACTGGGATACAATGAGCAGTTCTTC.

This rearrangement joins TRBV15 to TRBJ2-2; D may be TRBD1 (5 bases). Germline V CDR1 and CDR2: LNHNV, YYDKDF (reference sequence). The CDR3 totals 13 residues. V lost 4 bases, J lost 8 bases, and 11 bases lay in between. CDR3 region: CATSTQDRGELFF. CDR3 sequence (DNA): TGTGCCACCAGCACACAGGATAGGGGGGAGCTGTTTTTT.

The genes are TRBV12-3 or TRBV12-4 and TRBJ2-7; a possible D gene is TRBD1 (6 bases). CDR3 length: 15 amino acids. V lost 3 bases to trimming and J lost 1 base, with 13 bases between them. CDR3 bases: TGTGCCAGCAGTTTCTACAGGGAAGGATCCTACGAGCAGTACTTC. This gives the protein CASSFYREGSYEQYF.

The chain recombines TRBV2 with TRBJ2-7; D is uncertain. The germline V gene encodes CDR1 SNHLY and CDR2 FYNNEI. CDR3 size: 12 residues. Trimming removed 8 bases from V and 0 bases from J, with 8 bases in between. The CDR3 DNA reads TGTGCCAGCCAGAGGAGCTCCTACGAGCAGTACTTC. Its translation is CASQRSSYEQYF.

This clonotype was observed a handful of times. This chain uses TRBV5-1 with TRBJ2-2; TRBD2 aligns across 7 bases. V was pared by 1 base and J by 5 bases, with 8 bases of the junction left unmatched. Germline lookup yields CDR1 SGHRS and CDR2 YFSETQ. The CDR3 runs 16 residues. The CDR3 here is CASSLRPLGLTGELFF. The CDR3 coding sequence is TGCGCCAGCAGCTTGCGACCTTTGGGACTAACCGGGGAGCTGTTTTTT.

The genes are TRBV5-1 and TRBJ2-7; no reliable D call. V was clipped by 2 bases and J by 0 bases, with 21 bases between them. The CDR3 loop spans 18 amino acids. Germline lookup yields CDR1 SGHRS and CDR2 YFSETQ. The chain's CDR3 is CASSLLPADPNFSYEQYF. The DNA for the CDR3 is TGCGCCAGCAGCTTACTTCCCGCGGACCCGAACTTCTCCTACGAGCAGTACTTC.

This chain links TRBV20-1 with TRBJ2-5; the D gene could be TRBD1 or TRBD2 (5 bases each). The CDR3 spans 13 residues. The V and J ends lost 1 base and 3 bases respectively, with 9 bases between them. Per the germline V gene, CDR1 is DFQATT and CDR2 is SNEGSKA (reference sequence). The CDR3 sequence: CSARAGAKETQYF. The CDR3 DNA sequence: TGCAGTGCTAGAGCCGGGGCTAAAGAGACCCAGTACTTC.

This clonotype was detected only a few times. V gene TRBV7-2 combines with J gene TRBJ2-7, with D maybe TRBD1 (5 bases). Trimming pared 5 bases from V and 2 bases from J, leaving 16 bases between. Germline-derived CDR1 and CDR2 are SGHTA and FQGNSA. The CDR3 loop spans 15 amino acids. The CDR3 DNA reads as TGTGCCAGCAGCGTACAAGGGGTAGGGACCTACGAGCAGTACTTC. As protein: CASSVQGVGTYEQYF. The variable domain in full, with the rest retrieved from reference TRBV7-2 and TRBJ2-7, is GAGVSQSPSNKVTEKGKDVELRCDPISGHTALYWYRQSLGQGLEFLIYFQGNSAPDKSGLPSDRFSAERTGGSVSTLTIQRTQQEDSAVYLCASSVQGVGTYEQYFGPGTRLTVT.

The gene calls are TRBV6-2 or TRBV6-3 and TRBJ2-3; 7 nucleotides line up with TRBD1. V shed 2 bases, J shed 2 bases, and the junction held 10 bases outside the gene matches. CDR1 MNHEY and CDR2 SVGEGT come from the germline V gene. This CDR3 is 17 amino acids long. CDR3 DNA: TGTGCCAGCAGTTACCCGTTTGACAGGGAGAACACAGATACGCAGTATTTT. Its translation is CASSYPFDRENTDTQYF.

This clonotype was seen only a few times. J is TRBJ2-1 and V is TRBV7-2; D not certain. Trimming removed 1 base at V and 0 bases at J, with 10 bases between. The CDR3 sequence is 16 residues long. Per germline, CDR1 SGHTA and CDR2 FQGNSA. The CDR3 region is CASSLDLASSYNEQFF. The CDR3 DNA reads TGTGCCAGCAGCTTAGACCTGGCTAGCTCCTACAATGAGCAGTTCTTC.

The chain joins TRBV20-1 to TRBJ2-1, with TRBD2 matching 9 bases. The CDR3 extends over 14 amino acids. J was trimmed by 6 bases and V by 1 base; bases with no gene match: 4. Germline values: CDR1 DFQATT, CDR2 SNEGSKA (reference sequence). The CDR3 spells CSARALAGRNEQFF. CDR3 in DNA: TGCAGTGCTAGAGCCCTAGCGGGACGCAATGAGCAGTTCTTC.

The chain carries TRBV11-2 and TRBJ2-1, with D possibly being TRBD1 (5 bases). CDR3 length: 21 amino acids. CDR1 and CDR2 (germline): SGHAT, FQNNGV. V gave up 3 bases and J gave up 1 base, with 28 bases separating them. CDR3 amino acids: CASSFSGIGTGPGWSYNEQFF. The DNA of the CDR3 is TGTGCCAGCAGCTTTTCAGGTATTGGAACTGGCCCAGGGTGGTCCTACAATGAGCAGTTCTTC.

This chain links TRBV5-4 with TRBJ2-1; 9 positions agree with TRBD2. CDR1 SGHNT and CDR2 YYREEE come from the germline V gene (reference sequence). This CDR3 has 15 amino acids. Trimming at V came to 4 bases and at J to 3 bases, leaving 5 bases not matched to a gene. This chain's CDR3 is CASSNSGGDYNEQFF. The CDR3 region has the DNA TGTGCCAGCAGCAATAGCGGGGGAGACTACAATGAGCAGTTCTTC.

This clonotype showed up just a few times. The chain carries TRBV5-1 and TRBJ1-1; D perhaps matches TRBD1 (6 bases). CDR1 is SGHRS, CDR2 YFSETQ, per germline. V lost 4 bases and J 5 bases, leaving 15 bases between the germline ends. The CDR3 is made up of 14 amino acids. CDR3 residues: CASSRGGGATEAFF. In DNA form, the CDR3 reads TGCGCCAGCAGCCGCGGGGGGGGCGCAACTGAAGCTTTCTTT. Supplemented by reference TRBV5-1 and TRBJ1-1, the full variable domain reads KAGVTQTPRYLIKTRGQQVTLSCSPISGHRSVSWYQQTPGQGLQFLFEYFSETQRNKGNFPGRFSGRQFSNSRSEMNVSTLELGDSALYLCASSRGGGATEAFFGQGTRLTVV.

This clonotype turned up a few times. The CDR3 bases are TGTGCCAGCAGTGCCCTCTCCTGGATAGGGCAGCCCCAGCATTTT. Residues: CASSALSWIGQPQHF. The V call is TRBV27, the J call TRBJ1-5; D gene ambiguous. The CDR3 length is 15 residues. Trimming removed 5 bases from V and 7 bases from J, with 18 bases in between. CDR1 is MNHEY, CDR2 SMNVEV, per germline (reference sequence).

The J gene is TRBJ2-7, the V gene TRBV15; TRBD2 aligns across 9 bases. CDR3 length equals 14 residues. The V and J ends lost 3 bases and 6 bases, in that order; junction bases with no gene match: 6. Germline CDR1 LNHNV, CDR2 YYDKDF (reference sequence). CDR3 amino acids: CATSSSGSFSEQYF. The CDR3 nucleotides are TGTGCCACCAGCAGTAGCGGGAGTTTCTCCGAGCAGTACTTC. Combining the CDR3 with reference TRBV15 and TRBJ2-7 gives the whole variable domain DAMVIQNPRYQVTQFGKPVTLSCSQTLNHNVMYWYQQKSSQAPKLLFHYYDKDFNNEADTPDNFQSRRPNTSFCFLDIRSPGLGDTAMYLCATSSSGSFSEQYFGPGTRLTVT.

This clonotype was seen a few times. The chain uses TRBV5-8 and TRBJ2-5, with D possibly TRBD2 on 6 matching bases. CDR3 length equals 13 residues. Germline CDR1 reads SGHTS; CDR2 reads YDEGEE. Between the trimmed V and J ends, which lost 9 bases and 5 bases, there was a span of 17 bases. CDR3 protein: CATQGRAGETQYF. CDR3 in DNA: TGTGCCACCCAAGGAAGGGCGGGGGAGACCCAGTACTTC. The variable domain in full, completed from reference TRBV5-8 and TRBJ2-5, reads EAGVTQSPTHLIKTRGQQATLRCSPISGHTSVYWYQQALGLGLQFLLWYDEGEERNRGNFPPRFSGRQFPNYSSELNVNALELEDSALYLCATQGRAGETQYFGPGTRLLVL.

The genes are TRBV20-1 and TRBJ1-2; TRBD1 might be the D (5 bases). The CDR3 spans 11 residues. Germline CDR1 DFQATT, CDR2 SNEGSKA (reference sequence). This CDR3 is CSTGTGSSYTF. DNA for the CDR3: TGCAGCACCGGGACCGGGTCCAGCTACACCTTC.

The rearrangement joins TRBV9 to TRBJ1-1; 9 nucleotides align to TRBD1. The CDR3 length is 16 residues. The junction had 13 bases not matched to a gene; V was cut back by 6 bases and J by 4 bases. From germline, CDR1 is SGDLS and CDR2 YYNGEE. CDR3 bases: TGTGCCAGCATCGCCGCCCCACAGGGGGCGATCACTGAAGCTTTCTTT. Protein: CASIAAPQGAITEAFF.

The chain uses TRBV7-2 and TRBJ1-3; no clear D. The CDR3 length is 16 residues. The germline V and J ends were trimmed by 1 base and 0 bases, with 10 bases remaining between them. Germline values: CDR1 SGHTA, CDR2 FQGNSA. The CDR3 DNA follows: TGTGCCAGCAGCTTAGTTTTCCGGGGCTCTGGAAACACCATATATTTT. It translates to CASSLVFRGSGNTIYF.